This TCR beta chain was recovered during a study of T-cell memory formation after mild COVID-19. UMIs and sample barcodes were carried by the TCR alpha and TCR beta cDNA libraries that 5'RACE produced using constant-segment primers. TCRdb ran MiXCR on the 5' RACE reads and lists one entry per CDR3 protein. The sample lists 550,000 to 600,000 distinct CDR3 sequences, around 16% occurring once. The CDR3 contains 14 residues. V lost 5 bases, J lost 3 bases, and 17 bases lay in between. Germline CDR1 reads SQVTM; CDR2 reads ANQGSEA. Study-level points and caveats: Chiefly within CM and EM were the contracting CD4+ clones; CD8+ ones were within EMRA.

Only a few counts were recorded for this clonotype. Its antigen is not known. Material: PBMCs or a T cell subset sorted from them (not recorded which). This chain links TRBV29-1 with TRBJ2-7; tentative D call: TRBD1 (8 bases). This sequence was found in an adult woman who had mild COVID-19 (a few samples of this study predate the infection). Cell type and time point are not known. CDR3: CSVQGASGVYEQYF. The CDR3 DNA is TGCAGCGTTCAGGGGGCTAGCGGAGTCTACGAGCAGTACTTC.